This TCR beta chain stems from a study of blood T cell repertoires in COVID-19 (dated by TCRdb to between 2020 and 2021). A note on the overall study: Samples covering the acute and convalescent phases of COVID-19 were provided by collaborators in the United States, Italy and Spain. The prospective study material was composed of cDNA or gDNA derived from T cells, B-cell-depleted T cells, or PBMCs. The dataset comprised deeply sampled blood TCRbeta repertoires from subjects exposed to, actively infected with, or recovered from COVID-19. The repertoires were made available in a free public database intended to serve as a resource for research on the immune response to SARS-CoV-2. The samples were drawn from the first 160 participants of the ongoing ImmuneRACE study and from 950 to 1,500 subjects provided by 6 global collaborators. A de-identified subject ID, COVID-19 status, age in years and sex were almost always included in the sample metadata. Where available, HLA class I and class II types were obtained from metadata supplied by the sample provider rather than from assay-based typing. Study-wide conclusions, independent of this receptor: How much clinical and demographic metadata was included differed by source and by participant, and the metadata was provided uncurated.

TCRbeta CDR3 regions were amplified from genomic DNA using the immunoSEQ Assay, a bias-controlled multiplex PCR. In the source study's methods: The number of nucleated cells in each sample was estimated from the amplification of reference gene primers within the assay. To quantify the absolute abundance of each unique TCRbeta CDR3 rearrangement, sequence reads were collapsed and filtered. For each sample, productive Simpson clonality was calculated as the square root of Simpson's diversity index across productive rearrangements. TCRdb mirrors the immuneACCESS table, restricted to in-frame sequences. Some clones are absent from its copies; in checked studies, under half trace to an unresolved V gene, and the reason for the others is unknown. That table supplies the V and J calls and clone size; D and trimming were determined from the DNA. The sample records about 310,000 clones, around 90% of which are singletons. The ten largest clones add up to under 3.5% of the sample.

At one collaborating source in Seattle, patients were enrolled during active infection and were followed longitudinally through the course of disease. Each collaborating institution followed its own protocols to collect whole blood in K2EDTA tubes. For TCRbeta analysis, collaborator samples were shipped as frozen whole blood, as isolated PBMCs, or as DNA extracted from either sample type. The germline V gene specifies MDHEN as CDR1 and SYDVKM as CDR2. The CDR3 measures 18 amino acids from cysteine to phenylalanine. Only the CDR3 region is kept as DNA, spanning 54 bases read in frame from base 1. V is reduced by 2 bases and J by 4 bases, leaving a spacing of 23 bases between them. This clone was counted a single time. Its target antigen remains unknown. The input lacks base qualities; no much larger clone sits a single base away.

This sequence was found in a woman in her twenties or thirties with COVID-19, enrolled during active disease. Sample: peripheral blood. Here the chain combines TRBV28 and TRBJ1-2, and perhaps TRBD1 as D gene, on 6 matching bases. The base sequence is TGTGCCAGCAGTTTAGGTTTGGACAGTCTTAATTTTGTCTATGGCTACACCTTC. This translates into CASSLGLDSLNFVYGYTF.